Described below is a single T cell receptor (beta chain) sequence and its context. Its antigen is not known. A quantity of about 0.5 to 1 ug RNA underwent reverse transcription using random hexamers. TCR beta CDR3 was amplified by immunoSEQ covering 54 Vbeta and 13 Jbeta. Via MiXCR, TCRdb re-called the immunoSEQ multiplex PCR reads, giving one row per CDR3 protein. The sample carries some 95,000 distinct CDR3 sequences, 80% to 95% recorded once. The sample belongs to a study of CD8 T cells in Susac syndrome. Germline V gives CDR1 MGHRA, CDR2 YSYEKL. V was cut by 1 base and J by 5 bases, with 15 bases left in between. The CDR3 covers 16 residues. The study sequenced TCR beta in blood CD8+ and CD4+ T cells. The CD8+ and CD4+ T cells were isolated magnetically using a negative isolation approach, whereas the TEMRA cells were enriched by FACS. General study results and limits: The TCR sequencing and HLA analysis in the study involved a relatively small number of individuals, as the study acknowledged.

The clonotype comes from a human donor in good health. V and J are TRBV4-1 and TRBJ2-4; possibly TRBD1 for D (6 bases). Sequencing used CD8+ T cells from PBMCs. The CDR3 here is CASSQAQGPKQNIQYF. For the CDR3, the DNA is TGCGCCAGCAGCCAAGCGCAGGGGCCTAAACAAAACATTCAGTACTTC.